This TCR beta chain appears in the sequencing data of a study of regulatory T cells in long-lasting Graves disease. General observations from the study: Shared public clonotypes totalled 2,741 in persistent patients, compared with roughly 970 in new patients. Thyroid tissue was not studied; only peripheral blood was.

Construction of TCR beta libraries relied on iRepertoire HTBI primers and on Arm-PCR targeting CDR3 regions. MiXCR, applied by TCRdb to the multiplex PCR reads, yields one record per CDR3 protein. The sample lists roughly 410,000 distinct CDR3 sequences; 15% were seen once. CDR3 length equals 14 residues. Looked up from germline, CDR1 is DFQATT and CDR2 is SNEGSKA (reference sequence). The ends were cut back, 0 bases at V and 7 bases at J, with 13 bases in the middle. Time point meaning: newly diagnosed GD, antithyroid drugs for less than 3 months. After RNA was extracted from PBMCs, the TCR library was made from it. Comments on this clonotype: The antigen is undetermined.

The data were also submitted as part of a second study, on T cells in Graves' hyperthyroidism and ophthalmopathy. That work adds: In the first-round RT-PCR of the TCR CDR3, the HTBI primer set was used.

This chain uses TRBV20-1 with TRBJ2-4; D might be TRBD1 (6 bases). This clonotype was obtained from a woman aged 35 to 49 with Graves disease. The sample in question was peripheral blood mononuclear cells (PBMCs), obtained at new diagnosis, from a patient treated with antithyroid drugs. CDR3 coding DNA: TGCAGTGCTAGAGATGATATCCAGGGGAACATTCAGTACTTC. This gives the protein CSARDDIQGNIQYF.